These 19 T cell receptor beta chains were all obtained from the same sample, sequenced in a study of blood T cell repertoires in COVID-19. The repertoire was sequenced with immunoSEQ multiplex PCR; TCRdb's copy has only in-frame clones and lacks some. Of hundreds of thousands of clones listed, approximately 90% are singletons. Sequenced sample: peripheral blood. The receptors come from a man between 18 and 35 years old with COVID-19, enrolled during active disease.

The chain couples TRBV24-1 to TRBJ2-7; D is undetermined. V was cut by 1 base and J by 6 bases, with 3 bases left in between. Germline V lookup: CDR1 KGHDR, CDR2 SFDVKD. This CDR3 region has 11 residues. The DNA for the CDR3 is TGTGCCACCAGTGATTTCAGCGAGCAGTACTTC. This translates into CATSDFSEQYF.

This chain uses TRBV19 with TRBJ1-3; D remains ambiguous. The CDR3 spans 15 residues. V was cut by 3 bases and J by 2 bases, with 11 bases left in between. From germline, CDR1 is LNHDA and CDR2 SQIVND (reference sequence). The CDR3 region is CASSMIGGTGNTIYF. CDR3 DNA: TGTGCCAGTAGTATGATCGGAGGGACTGGAAACACCATATATTTT.

The chain links TRBV4-2 to TRBJ1-2, with D possibly matching TRBD1 (5 bases). Germline V lookup: CDR1 LGHNA, CDR2 YNFKEQ. This CDR3 is 15 amino acids long. V gave up 0 bases and J gave up 5 bases, with 13 bases separating them. The CDR3 region is CASSQDGRDLYGYTF. The CDR3, as DNA: TGTGCCAGCAGCCAAGACGGCAGGGATCTTTATGGCTACACCTTC.

This clone appeared a single time. This chain links TRBV11-2 with TRBJ1-2; 7 bases are shared with TRBD1. The CDR3 runs to 12 residues. Germline loops: CDR1 SGHAT, CDR2 FQNNGV. The J segment lost 7 bases and the V segment lost 5 bases, leaving 4 bases of the junction unmatched. The CDR3 is CASSENRGGYTF. For the CDR3, the DNA is TGTGCCAGCAGCGAAAACAGGGGTGGCTACACCTTC.

This chain uses TRBV12-3 or TRBV12-4 with TRBJ1-3; D is perhaps TRBD1 (6 bases). This CDR3 region has 12 residues. With 4 bases removed from V and 7 bases from J, the gap between germline ends came to 8 bases. The chain's CDR3 is CASSSGGNTIYF. The CDR3 region has the DNA TGTGCCAGCAGTTCGGGGGGCAACACCATATATTTT.

A single count supports this clone. The genes are TRBV18 and TRBJ2-2, with D tentatively TRBD1 (6 bases). The germline V gene has CDR1 KGHSH and CDR2 LQKENI. Trimming shortened V by 1 base and J by 2 bases, and 11 bases separated the two germline ends. The CDR3 is 16 residues long. This CDR3 reads CASSPRNRDNTGELFF. CDR3 in DNA: TGTGCCAGCTCACCACGAAACAGGGATAACACCGGGGAGCTGTTTTTT. Complete variable domain (other parts from reference TRBV18 and TRBJ2-2): NAGVMQNPRHLVRRRGQEARLRCSPMKGHSHVYWYRQLPEEGLKFMVYLQKENIIDESGMPKERFSAEFPKEGPSILRIQQVVRGDSAAYFCASSPRNRDNTGELFFGEGSRLTVL.

The genes are TRBV5-6 and TRBJ2-7, with 11 bases that match TRBD2. V shed 7 bases, J shed 0 bases, and the junction held 3 bases outside the gene matches. The CDR3 has 14 residues. The germline V gene encodes CDR1 SGHDT and CDR2 YYEEEE. In DNA, the CDR3 is TGTGCCAGCCGACTAGCGGGGAGCTCCTACGAGCAGTACTTC. As protein: CASRLAGSSYEQYF.

The J gene is TRBJ2-7, the V gene TRBV5-3; D is possibly TRBD2 (5 bases). TRBV5-3 has ORF status, its function being uncertain. Trimming took off 4 bases at V and 3 bases at J, with 17 bases between the two ends. The CDR3 is 15 residues long. This CDR3 is CARSGGLSRDYEQYF. The CDR3 DNA reads TGTGCCAGAAGCGGCGGACTGTCGAGAGACTACGAGCAGTACTTC.

The chain recombines TRBV6-1 with TRBJ1-2; no reliable D call. This CDR3 contains 14 residues. Germline loops: CDR1 MNHNS, CDR2 SASEGT. V was trimmed by 0 bases and J by 7 bases, leaving 12 bases between them. CDR3 in DNA: TGTGCCAGCAGTGAAGCGAGGCGAGGAGGTGGCTACACCTTC. Encoded protein: CASSEARRGGGYTF.

As concerns this clone: Other nucleotide sequences from this sample produce the same CDR3. J is TRBJ2-5 and V is TRBV9; 9 bases map to TRBD1. The trim removed 2 bases at V and 4 bases at J, leaving 3 bases unmatched. In germline, CDR1 is SGDLS, CDR2 YYNGEE. CDR3 length equals 14 residues. In DNA form, the CDR3 reads TGTGCCAGCAGCGTTGGGACAGGGTTAGAGACCCAGTACTTC. Translating it yields CASSVGTGLETQYF.

V is TRBV7-8 and J is TRBJ2-2; D remains unclear. CDR3 size: 14 residues. Germline V gives CDR1 SGHVS, CDR2 FQNEAQ. The V and J ends lost 8 bases and 0 bases respectively, with 10 bases between them. The CDR3 DNA follows: TGTGCCAGCTCCTTACAGCCGAACACCGGGGAGCTGTTTTTT. This gives the protein CASSLQPNTGELFF.

This clone appeared a few times. The V gene is TRBV11-3, the J gene TRBJ1-3, with D possibly TRBD1 on 6 matching bases. Germline loops: CDR1 SGHNT, CDR2 YENEEA. The V end was cut by 6 bases, the J end by 0 bases, with 9 bases between. The CDR3 runs 14 residues. The CDR3 DNA sequence: TGTGCCAGCAGGGACAGAAGCTCTGGAAACACCATATATTTT. Translating it yields CASRDRSSGNTIYF.

Here the CDR3 DNA reads TGTGCCAGCAGTAGGGGGCTTGGCACTGAAGCTTTCTTT. Encoded protein: CASSRGLGTEAFF. The rearrangement uses TRBV12-3 or TRBV12-4 and TRBJ1-1, with 7 nucleotides matching TRBD1. The CDR3 runs 13 residues. V lost 5 bases, J lost 4 bases, and 4 bases stayed unmatched.

The chain links TRBV9 to TRBJ2-1; 9 bases align to TRBD2. V shed 1 base, J shed 7 bases, and the junction held 9 bases outside the gene matches. CDR3 length: 16 amino acids. Germline V gives CDR1 SGDLS, CDR2 YYNGEE. The CDR3 DNA reads as TGTGCCAGCAGCGTATTTCGCGGGGGGGCCCTTAATGAGCAGTTCTTC. Its translation is CASSVFRGGALNEQFF.

This chain links TRBV12-5 with TRBJ2-2, with D hard to call. The CDR3 runs 13 residues. V lost 5 bases to trimming and J lost 2 bases, with 6 bases between them. Germline V gene data show CDR1 as LGHNT and CDR2 as FRNRAP. CDR3 sequence: CASGITNTGELFF. CDR3 sequence (DNA): TGTGCTAGTGGTATAACAAACACCGGGGAGCTGTTTTTT.

The V call is TRBV3-1 (or the pseudogene TRBV3-2), the J call TRBJ2-1; a weak D match, TRBD2 (7 bases). The CDR3 length is 17 residues. V shed 0 bases and J shed 6 bases, with 18 bases lying between them. Germline loops: CDR1 LGHDT, CDR2 YNNKEL (reference sequence). In DNA, the CDR3 is TGTGCCAGCAGCCAAGATATGCGGGGGCTAAATAGCAATGAGCAGTTCTTC. The encoded protein is CASSQDMRGLNSNEQFF.

The rearrangement joins TRBV18 to TRBJ2-5, with 7 bases lining up with TRBD1. Unmatched junction bases numbered 3, after V lost 5 bases and J lost 0 bases. Germline lookup yields CDR1 KGHSH and CDR2 LQKENI. The CDR3 totals 14 residues. CDR3 nucleotide sequence: TGTGCCAGCTCATCACAGGGGTACCAAGAGACCCAGTACTTC. This codes for CASSSQGYQETQYF. Using reference TRBV18 and TRBJ2-5 for the parts outside the CDR3, the full variable domain is NAGVMQNPRHLVRRRGQEARLRCSPMKGHSHVYWYRQLPEEGLKFMVYLQKENIIDESGMPKERFSAEFPKEGPSILRIQQVVRGDSAAYFCASSSQGYQETQYFGPGTRLLVL.

The chain carries TRBV7-8 and TRBJ1-2; the match to TRBD1 covers 10 bases. Germline CDR1 reads SGHVS; CDR2 reads FQNEAQ. This CDR3 has 15 residues. The J segment lost 1 base and the V segment lost 5 bases, leaving 4 bases of the junction unmatched. The DNA of the CDR3 is TGTGCCAGCAGCCCCGACAGGGGGCTTAACTATGGCTACACCTTC. It is translated as CASSPDRGLNYGYTF.

This clone has just one count. The rearrangement joins TRBV6-1 to TRBJ2-2; 7 bases match TRBD2. The CDR3 is made up of 16 amino acids. Trimming removed 1 base from V and 0 bases from J; junction bases left unmatched: 2. Germline CDR1 MNHNS, CDR2 SASEGT. Here the CDR3 DNA reads TGTGCCAGCAGTGAAGAGGCGGGGGCGAACACCGGGGAGCTGTTTTTT. Translated: CASSEEAGANTGELFF.